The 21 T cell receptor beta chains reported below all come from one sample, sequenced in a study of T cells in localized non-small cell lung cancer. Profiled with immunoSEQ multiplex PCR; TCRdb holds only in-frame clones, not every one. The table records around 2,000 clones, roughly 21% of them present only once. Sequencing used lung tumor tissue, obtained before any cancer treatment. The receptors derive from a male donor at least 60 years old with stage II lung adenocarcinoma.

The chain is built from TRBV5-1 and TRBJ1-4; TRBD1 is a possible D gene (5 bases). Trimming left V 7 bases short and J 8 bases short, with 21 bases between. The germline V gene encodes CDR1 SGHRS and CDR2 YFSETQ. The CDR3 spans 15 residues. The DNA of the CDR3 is TGCGCCAGCCGGAGGGACGGGGCCAGGAAGGAAAAACTGTTTTTT. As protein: CASRRDGARKEKLFF.

The DNA for the CDR3 is TGCGCCAGCAGCCCCGGCGGGGGGAGCAATCAGCCCCAGCATTTT. It encodes CASSPGGGSNQPQHF. This chain connects TRBV5-1 to TRBJ1-5; D is perhaps TRBD1 (5 bases). CDR1 and CDR2 (germline): SGHRS, YFSETQ. Deletions cut 4 bases from V and 1 base from J, with 12 bases between. The CDR3 contains 15 residues.

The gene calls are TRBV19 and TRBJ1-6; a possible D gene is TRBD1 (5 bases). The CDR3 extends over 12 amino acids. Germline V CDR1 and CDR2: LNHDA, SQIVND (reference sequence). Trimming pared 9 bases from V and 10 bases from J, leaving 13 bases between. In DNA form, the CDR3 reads TGTGCCAGCCGGGCCGGGGGATCACCCCTCCACTTT. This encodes CASRAGGSPLHF. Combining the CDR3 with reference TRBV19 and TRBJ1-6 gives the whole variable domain DGGITQSPKYLFRKEGQNVTLSCEQNLNHDAMYWYRQDPGQGLRLIYYSQIVNDFQKGDIAEGYSVSREKKESFPLTVTSAQKNPTAFYLCASRAGGSPLHFGNGTRLTVT.

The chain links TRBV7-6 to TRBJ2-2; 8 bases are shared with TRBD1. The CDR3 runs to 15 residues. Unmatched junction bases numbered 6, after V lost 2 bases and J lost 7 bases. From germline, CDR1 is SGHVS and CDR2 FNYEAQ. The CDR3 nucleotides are TGTGCCAGCAGCTTATTGACAGGGGATAGCGGGGAGCTGTTTTTT. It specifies CASSLLTGDSGELFF.

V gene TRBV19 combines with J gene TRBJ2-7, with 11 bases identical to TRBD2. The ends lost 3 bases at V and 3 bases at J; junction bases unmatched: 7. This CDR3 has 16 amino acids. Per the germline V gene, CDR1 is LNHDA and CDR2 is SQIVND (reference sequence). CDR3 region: CASSMIGTSGIYEQYF. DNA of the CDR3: TGTGCCAGTAGTATGATCGGGACTAGCGGAATCTACGAGCAGTACTTC.

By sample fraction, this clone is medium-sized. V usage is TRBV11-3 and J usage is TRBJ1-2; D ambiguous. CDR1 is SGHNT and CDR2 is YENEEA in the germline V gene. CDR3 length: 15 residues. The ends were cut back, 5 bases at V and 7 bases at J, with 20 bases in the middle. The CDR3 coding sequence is TGTGCCAGCAGCCCCGACCGGACCCCGGCTGGTGGCTACACCTTC. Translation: CASSPDRTPAGGYTF.

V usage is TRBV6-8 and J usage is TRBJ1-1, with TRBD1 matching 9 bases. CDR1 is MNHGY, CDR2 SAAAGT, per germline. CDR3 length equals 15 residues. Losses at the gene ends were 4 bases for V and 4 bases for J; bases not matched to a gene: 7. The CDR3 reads CASSFTGGVPTEAFF. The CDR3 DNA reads TGTGCCAGCAGTTTCACAGGGGGCGTTCCCACTGAAGCTTTCTTT.

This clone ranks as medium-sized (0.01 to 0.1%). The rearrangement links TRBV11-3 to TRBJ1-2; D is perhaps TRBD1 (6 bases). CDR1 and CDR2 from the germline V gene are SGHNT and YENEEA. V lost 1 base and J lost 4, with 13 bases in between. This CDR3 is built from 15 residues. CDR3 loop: CASSLGSAGAYGYTF. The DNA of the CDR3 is TGTGCCAGCAGCTTAGGATCCGCAGGGGCCTATGGCTACACCTTC.

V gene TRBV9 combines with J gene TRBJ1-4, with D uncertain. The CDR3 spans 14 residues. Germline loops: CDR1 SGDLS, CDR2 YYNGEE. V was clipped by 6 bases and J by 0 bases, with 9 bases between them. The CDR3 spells CASNADATNEKLFF. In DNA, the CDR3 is TGTGCCAGCAATGCTGACGCAACTAATGAAAAACTGTTTTTT.

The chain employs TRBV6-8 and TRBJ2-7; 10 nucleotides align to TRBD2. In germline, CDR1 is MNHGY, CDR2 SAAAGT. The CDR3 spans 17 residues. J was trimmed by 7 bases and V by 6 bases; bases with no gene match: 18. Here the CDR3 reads CASRRLPSSGGLWEQYF. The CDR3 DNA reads TGTGCCAGCAGGCGACTCCCCTCTAGCGGGGGCTTGTGGGAGCAGTACTTC.

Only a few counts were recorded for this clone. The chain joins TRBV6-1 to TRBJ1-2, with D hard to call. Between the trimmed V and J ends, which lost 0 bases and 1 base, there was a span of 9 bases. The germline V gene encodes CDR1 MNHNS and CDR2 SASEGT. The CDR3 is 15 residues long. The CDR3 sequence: CASSEATGVNYGYTF. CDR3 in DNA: TGTGCCAGCAGTGAAGCGACCGGGGTTAACTATGGCTACACCTTC.

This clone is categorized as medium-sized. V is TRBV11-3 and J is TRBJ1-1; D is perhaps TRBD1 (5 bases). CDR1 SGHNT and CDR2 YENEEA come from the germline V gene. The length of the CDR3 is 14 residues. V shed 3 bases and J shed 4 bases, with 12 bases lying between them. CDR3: CASSFRGGSTEAFF. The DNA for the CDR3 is TGTGCCAGCAGCTTCCGGGGCGGGAGCACTGAAGCTTTCTTT.

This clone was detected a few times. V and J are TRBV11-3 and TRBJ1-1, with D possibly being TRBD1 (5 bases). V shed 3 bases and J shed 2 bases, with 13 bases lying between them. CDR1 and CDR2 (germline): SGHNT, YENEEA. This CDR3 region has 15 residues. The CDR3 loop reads CASSFSTGPNTEAFF. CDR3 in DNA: TGTGCCAGCAGCTTCTCTACGGGACCCAACACTGAAGCTTTCTTT.

The CDR3 bases are TGTGCCAGCGGCGGAATACCCACCGGGGAGCTGTTTTTT. Protein sequence: CASGGIPTGELFF. The J gene is TRBJ2-2, the V gene TRBV9; D is unresolved. The CDR3 spans 13 residues. Germline V gene data show CDR1 as SGDLS and CDR2 as YYNGEE. Trimming took off 7 bases at V and 4 bases at J, with 11 bases between the two ends.

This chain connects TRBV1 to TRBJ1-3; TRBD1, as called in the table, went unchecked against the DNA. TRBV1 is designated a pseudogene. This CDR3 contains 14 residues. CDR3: CASSQGNIGNTIYF. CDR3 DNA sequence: TGCGCCAGCAGCCAAGGAAACATTGGAAACACCATATATTTT.

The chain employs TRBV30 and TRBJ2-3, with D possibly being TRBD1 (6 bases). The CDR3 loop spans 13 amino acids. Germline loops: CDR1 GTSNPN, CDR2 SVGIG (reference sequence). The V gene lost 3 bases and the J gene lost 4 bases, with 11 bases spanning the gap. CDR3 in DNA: TGTGCCTGGAGGGTCAGGGGAGCAGATACGCAGTATTTT. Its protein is CAWRVRGADTQYF.

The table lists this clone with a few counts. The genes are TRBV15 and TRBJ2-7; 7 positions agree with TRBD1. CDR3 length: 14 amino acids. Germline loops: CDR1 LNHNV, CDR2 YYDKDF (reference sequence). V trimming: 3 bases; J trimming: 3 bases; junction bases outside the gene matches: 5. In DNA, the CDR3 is TGTGCCACCAGCAGCGGGGACAGTTACTACGAGCAGTACTTC. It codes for CATSSGDSYYEQYF.

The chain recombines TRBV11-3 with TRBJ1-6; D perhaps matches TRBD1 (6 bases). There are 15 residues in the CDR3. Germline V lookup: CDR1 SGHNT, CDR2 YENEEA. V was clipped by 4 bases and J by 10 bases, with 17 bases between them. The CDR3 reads CASSSGPHRDSPLHF. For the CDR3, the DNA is TGTGCCAGCAGCTCCGGGCCCCACAGGGACTCACCCCTCCACTTT.

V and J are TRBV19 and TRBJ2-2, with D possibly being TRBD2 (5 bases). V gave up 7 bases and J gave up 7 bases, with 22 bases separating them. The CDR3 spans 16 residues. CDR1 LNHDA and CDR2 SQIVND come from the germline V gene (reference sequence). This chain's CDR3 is CASTIIHGIYNGELFF. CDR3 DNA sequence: TGTGCCAGTACCATAATTCACGGGATCTACAACGGGGAGCTGTTTTTT.

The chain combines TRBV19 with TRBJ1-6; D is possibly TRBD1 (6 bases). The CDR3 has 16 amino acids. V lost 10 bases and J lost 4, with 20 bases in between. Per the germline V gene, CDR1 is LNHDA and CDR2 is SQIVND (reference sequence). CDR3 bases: TGTGCCACCTCAAGAGGGGGGCCGATGTATAATTCACCCCTCCACTTT. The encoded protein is CATSRGGPMYNSPLHF. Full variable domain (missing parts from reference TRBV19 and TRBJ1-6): DGGITQSPKYLFRKEGQNVTLSCEQNLNHDAMYWYRQDPGQGLRLIYYSQIVNDFQKGDIAEGYSVSREKKESFPLTVTSAQKNPTAFYLCATSRGGPMYNSPLHFGNGTRLTVT.

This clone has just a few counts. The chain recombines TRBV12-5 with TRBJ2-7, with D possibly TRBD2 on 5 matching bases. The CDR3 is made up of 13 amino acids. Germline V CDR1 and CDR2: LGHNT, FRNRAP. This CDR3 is CASTSGENYEQYF. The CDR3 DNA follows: TGTGCCAGCACGTCCGGGGAAAACTACGAGCAGTACTTC. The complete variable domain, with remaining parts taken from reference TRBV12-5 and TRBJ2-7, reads DARVTQTPRHKVTEMGQEVTMRCQPILGHNTVFWYRQTMMQGLELLAYFRNRAPLDDSGMPKDRFSAEMPDATLATLKIQPSEPRDSAVYFCASTSGENYEQYFGPGTRLTVT.